This TCR beta chain derives from a study of T cells after yellow fever vaccination. Trimming removed 1 base at V and 3 bases at J, with 10 bases between. The germline V gene encodes CDR1 SGHDT and CDR2 YYEEEE. The CDR3 runs 14 residues. Using its own MiXCR run on the 5' RACE reads, TCRdb lists one record per CDR3 protein. Among 100,000 to 150,000 distinct CDR3 sequences, over 8% were seen once, and the ten largest hold approximately 37%. The clonotype originates from a man aged 18-30 years who received the YFV17D yellow fever vaccine. Specimen: CD8+ T cells sorted from PBMCs, collected on the day of the yellow fever booster vaccination. This chain connects TRBV5-6 to TRBJ1-1, with D tentatively TRBD1 (5 bases). CDR3 nucleotide sequence: TGTGCCAGCAGCTTGAACAGGTACCACACTGAAGCTTTCTTT. Translating gives CASSLNRYHTEAFF.